Listed below are T cell receptor beta chains from one sample, sequenced in a study of glioma-infiltrating T cells after dendritic cell vaccination. This table comes from immunoSEQ multiplex PCR, and its TCRdb copy is limited to in-frame clones, with some not included. The sample contains about 87,000 clones, roughly 89% of which appear only once. The material sequenced was blood, taken before dendritic cell vaccination. Every receptor here comes from a human donor with glioblastoma. Each CDR3 is given with its conserved first and last residue. The D gene is left open where the match is weak. Clone size is stated in some rows and not others, as once, few, many or a class when expanded.

V gene,D gene,clone size,J gene,CDR3 protein,CDR3 DNA
TRBV6-1,TRBD1,-,TRBJ1-4,CATLQGASTNEKLFF,TGTGCCACCCTACAGGGGGCCTCTACTAATGAAAAACTGTTTTTT
TRBV6-1,-,few,TRBJ2-5,CASSKNQGRVETQYF,TGTGCCAGCAGTAAAAACCAGGGGCGGGTAGAGACCCAGTACTTC
TRBV4-1,TRBD2,-,TRBJ2-7,CASSQLLAGGVEQYF,TGCGCCAGCAGCCAGCTTCTAGCGGGAGGGGTCGAGCAGTACTTC
TRBV18,TRBD2,-,TRBJ2-7,CASSPRTSGTYEQYF,TGTGCCAGCTCACCTAGGACTAGCGGCACCTACGAGCAGTACTTC
TRBV29-1,-,-,TRBJ2-7,CSVQTDTYEQYF,TGCAGCGTTCAGACAGATACCTACGAGCAGTACTTC
TRBV27,-,-,TRBJ2-1,CASSLLRRSSYNEQFF,TGTGCCAGCAGTTTATTACGGAGAAGCTCCTACAATGAGCAGTTCTTC
TRBV5-1,-,-,TRBJ1-1,CASSPWGDTEAFF,TGCGCCAGCAGCCCGTGGGGAGACACTGAAGCTTTCTTT
TRBV2,-,-,TRBJ1-2,CASSLANYGYTF,TGTGCCAGCTCCCTAGCAAACTATGGCTACACCTTC
TRBV6-5,-,-,TRBJ1-1,CASSYYRGNTEAFF,TGTGCCAGCAGTTACTATCGGGGTAACACTGAAGCTTTCTTT
TRBV7-3,TRBD1,-,TRBJ1-2,CASSSGQGNGYTF,TGTGCCAGCAGCTCGGGACAGGGGAACGGCTACACCTTC
TRBV28,-,-,TRBJ1-4,CASSTAATNEKLFF,TGTGCCAGCAGCACAGCTGCAACTAATGAAAAACTGTTTTTT
TRBV5-1,TRBD1,-,TRBJ1-3,CASSQVTGAGNTIYF,TGCGCCAGCAGCCAAGTGACAGGGGCTGGAAACACCATATATTTT
TRBV19,TRBD1,-,TRBJ2-3,CASNPGQGGTDTQYF,TGTGCCAGTAATCCGGGACAGGGAGGCACAGATACGCAGTATTTT
TRBV2,-,-,TRBJ2-1,CASSLSSSSYNEQFF,TGTGCCAGCAGTCTTAGCTCAAGCTCCTACAATGAGCAGTTCTTC
TRBV10-3,TRBD2,-,TRBJ2-7,CAISGARAGEGYEQYF,TGTGCCATCAGTGGGGCCCGGGCGGGAGAGGGCTACGAGCAGTACTTC
TRBV2,TRBD1,-,TRBJ1-4,CASSAGTGRTNEKLFF,TGTGCCAGCTCGGCCGGGACAGGAAGAACTAATGAAAAACTGTTTTTT
TRBV5-3,TRBD1,-,TRBJ2-3,CARSSGGYGFYDTQYF,TGTGCCAGAAGCTCAGGGGGTTACGGATTTTATGATACGCAGTATTTT
TRBV7-3,TRBD2,-,TRBJ2-7,CASSLFGGWEYEQYF,TGTGCCAGCAGCTTATTCGGGGGGTGGGAATACGAGCAGTACTTC
TRBV9,-,once,TRBJ2-1,CASSVADSAGNEQFF,TGTGCCAGCAGCGTAGCGGATTCGGCGGGCAATGAGCAGTTCTTC
TRBV5-1,-,-,TRBJ2-5,CASSSTGVTRPSNYQETQYF,TGCGCCAGCAGCTCGACCGGGGTAACAAGACCGAGTAATTACCAAGAGACCCAGTACTTC
TRBV18,-,-,TRBJ1-1,CASSPPTDSEAFF,TGTGCCAGCTCACCCCCCACAGATTCTGAAGCTTTCTTT
TRBV5-1,-,-,TRBJ1-2,CASSEDPSYGYTF,TGCGCCAGCAGCGAGGATCCTAGCTATGGCTACACCTTC
TRBV10-3,-,-,TRBJ1-5,CAISESEGQPQHF,TGTGCCATCAGTGAGTCGGAGGGACAGCCCCAGCATTTT
TRBV5-6,-,-,TRBJ1-1,CASSSPGSNTEAFF,TGTGCCAGCAGCTCCCCGGGGTCCAACACTGAAGCTTTCTTT
TRBV25-1,TRBD1,-,TRBJ2-7,CASSPGPGTGRNF,TGTGCCAGCAGTCCGGGGCCCGGGACAGGGAGGAACTTC
TRBV6-6,-,once,TRBJ2-2,CASSYFTEGRELFF,TGTGCCAGCAGTTATTTTACAGAAGGCCGGGAGCTGTTTTTT